This entry lists 23 T cell receptor beta chains sequenced from one sample in a study of immune characterization of retroperitoneal liposarcoma. TCRdb re-derived calls from the PCR reads in MiXCR, one entry per CDR3 protein. The data contain around 13,000 distinct CDR3 sequences, less than 55% of them singletons. Sample: tumor tissue. These receptors were taken from a female donor with retroperitoneal liposarcoma.

As for this clonotype: This CDR3 is missing its conserved last phenylalanine or tryptophan, likely due to a read error. This sequence joins TRBV6-1 and TRBJ2-5, with TRBD1 identical over 11 bases. The better agreement between TRBJ2-1 and the DNA end casts doubt on the J call. This CDR3 has 15 amino acids. Per germline, CDR1 MNHNS and CDR2 SASEGT. The CDR3 spells CASKKDRGLLNEQFS. Here the CDR3 DNA reads TGTGCCAGCAAAAAGGACAGGGGGCTTCTTAATGAGCAGTTCTCC.

J is TRBJ2-1 and V is TRBV6-1, with 12 bases that match TRBD2. The assigned J gene may be wrong: the sequence end matches TRBJ2-5 better. This CDR3 region has 20 residues. Germline V gene sequence: CDR1 MNHNS, CDR2 SASEGT. The CDR3 loop reads CASSYSDYVASGRAVETQYF. The CDR3 nucleotides read TGTGCCAGCAGTTATTCTGACTACGTGGCTAGCGGGAGGGCCGTAGAGACCCAGTACTTC.

This clonotype came up once. V is TRBV27 and J is TRBJ2-1, with 8 bases that match TRBD1. V shed 6 bases and J 5 bases; nucleotides not matched to a gene: 9. Germline CDR1 MNHEY, CDR2 SMNVEV (reference sequence). The CDR3 sequence is 15 residues long. This CDR3 is CASRLTGGWDNEQFF. The CDR3 DNA follows: TGTGCCAGCAGGTTAACAGGGGGTTGGGACAATGAGCAGTTCTTC.

This chain joins TRBV6-5 and TRBJ2-1; the D gene is possibly TRBD1 (5 bases). The germline V and J ends were trimmed by 2 bases and 2 bases, with 7 bases remaining between them. The CDR3 runs to 14 residues. Germline V gene data show CDR1 as MNHEY and CDR2 as SVGAGI. CDR3 in amino acids: CASSYRGTYNEQFF. In DNA form, the CDR3 reads TGTGCCAGCAGTTACAGGGGTACCTACAATGAGCAGTTCTTC.

This clonotype showed up just once. The chain employs TRBV6-2 or TRBV6-3 and TRBJ2-5; possibly TRBD2 for D (5 bases). The V gene lost 3 bases and the J gene lost 1 base, with 9 bases spanning the gap. The length of the CDR3 is 14 residues. CDR1 and CDR2 (germline): MNHEY, SVGEGT. The CDR3 DNA follows: TGTGCCAGCAGTTATAAGAGGGTCCAAGAGACCCAGTACTTC. It yields the protein CASSYKRVQETQYF.

The chain links TRBV10-2 to TRBJ2-1; no reliable D call. This CDR3 region has 11 residues. Per the germline V gene, CDR1 is WSHSY and CDR2 is SAAADI. V lost 3 bases and J 13 bases, leaving 10 bases between the germline ends. The CDR3 spells CASSEKETQFF. The CDR3 region has the DNA TGCGCCAGCAGTGAAAAAGAGACCCAGTTCTTC.

This clonotype came up many times. This chain connects TRBV6-1 to TRBJ2-5; 7 bases are shared with TRBD1. Trimming at V came to 10 bases and at J to 2 bases, leaving 10 bases not matched to a gene. This CDR3 is built from 14 residues. In germline, CDR1 is MNHNS, CDR2 SASEGT. CDR3 sequence: CATIRDSKQETQYF. For the CDR3, the DNA is TGTGCCACAATACGGGACAGCAAACAAGAGACCCAGTACTTC.

Points on this clonotype: A read error may explain this, as a much larger clone is one base away. This chain joins TRBV6-1 and TRBJ2-1; TRBD2 matches at 7 bases. The DNA end lines up better with TRBJ2-7; the J call may be wrong. This CDR3 has 10 amino acids. Per the germline V gene, CDR1 is MNHNS and CDR2 is SASEGT. CDR3 nucleotides: TGTGCCAGCGGGGACTATGAGCAGTACTTC. Amino acid sequence: CASGDYEQYF.

V gene TRBV27 combines with J gene TRBJ2-1; D is unclear. The CDR3 covers 13 residues. With 8 bases removed from V and 7 bases from J, the gap between germline ends came to 15 bases. Looked up from germline, CDR1 is MNHEY and CDR2 is SMNVEV (reference sequence). The CDR3 DNA is TGTGCCAGCGGGTGGGGTTTGGGAAATGAGCAGTTCTTC. This translates into CASGWGLGNEQFF.

A note on this clonotype: Relative to the germline gene, one junction end is altered; a read error may explain this. This chain joins TRBV7-2 and TRBJ2-3, with 8 bases matching TRBD2. The J call is uncertain, as TRBJ2-7 better fits the DNA end. Germline V lookup: CDR1 SGHTA, CDR2 FQGNSA. There are 14 residues in the CDR3. CDR3 residues: CDSSSSGRRETQYF. The CDR3 region has the DNA TGTGACAGCAGCTCTAGCGGGCGCAGAGAGACACAGTACTTC.

This clonotype was seen more than once but under ten times. The V and J genes are TRBV6-1 and TRBJ1-6; D is possibly TRBD1 (5 bases). CDR1 and CDR2 (germline): MNHNS, SASEGT. The length of the CDR3 is 12 residues. V was shortened by 6 bases and J by 10 bases, with 10 bases between the two germline ends. Here the CDR3 reads CASSKTGSPLHF. The CDR3 bases are TGTGCCAGCAGCAAAACAGGATCACCCCTCCACTTT.

The chain has TRBV6-1 and TRBJ2-5, with 12 bases that match TRBD2. The DNA end favors TRBJ2-7, so the J call may be wrong. Germline assignment: CDR1 MNHNS and CDR2 SASEGT. This CDR3 contains 16 residues. CDR3 loop: CASRETPSGGAYEQYF. The CDR3 DNA follows: TGTGCCAGCAGAGAAACTCCTAGCGGGGGGGCCTACGAGCAGTACTTC.

As to this clonotype: The final CDR3 position lacks the conserved phenylalanine or tryptophan, pointing to a likely read error. This chain joins TRBV27 and TRBJ2-1; D could derive from TRBD1 or TRBD2 (5 bases each). Germline CDR1 MNHEY, CDR2 SMNVEV (reference sequence). CDR3 length: 16 residues. CDR3 DNA sequence: TGCGCCAGCAGTAGCCCGAGGGGACGCTCCTACAATGAGCAGTTCTGC. Encoded protein: CASSSPRGRSYNEQFC.

In its sample, this clonotype is large. V and J are TRBV6-6 and TRBJ2-1, with D perhaps matching TRBD2 (6 bases). The CDR3 runs 14 residues. V was trimmed by 2 bases and J by 10 bases, leaving 15 bases between them. Per the germline V gene, CDR1 is MNHNY and CDR2 is SVGAGI (reference sequence). For the CDR3, the DNA is TGTGCCAGCAGTTACGACGCGGGGTTCGGGGAGCAGTTCTTC. As protein: CASSYDAGFGEQFF.

There are many counts of this clonotype. This rearrangement joins TRBV10-3 to TRBJ2-5, with D perhaps TRBD2 (6 bases). Near its end, the DNA agrees better with TRBJ2-7, so the J call may be wrong. Germline lookup yields CDR1 ENHRY and CDR2 SYGVKD. This CDR3 spans 17 amino acids. For the CDR3, the DNA is TGTGCCATCAGTGAGCCAGAACGGGGGACGTCGACCTACGAGCAGTACTTC. Translated: CAISEPERGTSTYEQYF.

This clonotype was counted only a few times. The rearrangement joins TRBV27 to TRBJ2-4; tentatively, D is TRBD2 (5 bases). CDR1 and CDR2 from the germline V gene are MNHEY and SMNVEV (reference sequence). The CDR3 totals 16 residues. The V end was cut by 6 bases, the J end by 3 bases, with 18 bases between. In DNA form, the CDR3 reads TGTGCCAGCAGAAAACAAGGACTGTCCAACAAAAACATTCAGTACTTC. Amino acid sequence: CASRKQGLSNKNIQYF.

This clonotype is medium-sized by share. A much bigger clone sits one base away, suggesting this may be a read error. The chain combines TRBV6-1 with TRBJ2-1; 12 bases map to TRBD2. CDR1 and CDR2 from the germline V gene are MNHNS and SASEGT. This CDR3 contains 16 residues. After removal of 5 bases from V and 10 bases from J, the junction contained 12 bases not matched to a gene. CDR3 loop: CASSYSGLAGGGEQFF. As DNA, the CDR3 is TGTGCCAGCAGTTACAGTGGTCTAGCGGGAGGGGGGGAGCAGTTCTTC.

The chain recombines TRBV6-6 with TRBJ2-1; TRBD2 aligns across 12 bases. V lost 6 bases, J lost 5 bases, and 5 bases stayed unmatched. This CDR3 contains 15 residues. CDR1 is MNHNY, CDR2 SVGAGI, per germline (reference sequence). In DNA form, the CDR3 reads TGTGCCAGCAGCCGGACTAGCGGGACCCACAATGAGCAGTTCTTC. It codes for CASSRTSGTHNEQFF.

As concerns this clonotype: A much bigger clone sits one base away, suggesting this may be a read error. J is TRBJ2-1 and V is TRBV6-1; D is uncertain. Germline V gene lookup returns CDR1 MNHNS and CDR2 SASEGT. The CDR3 length is 15 residues. Trimming removed 8 bases at V and 7 bases at J, with 21 bases between. CDR3 sequence (DNA): TGTGCCAGCCAGCCGATGGCAGGTGGAAGGAATGAGCAGTTCTTC. Residues: CASQPMAGGRNEQFF.

The gene calls are TRBV6-1 and TRBJ1-3; D not resolved. With 3 bases removed from V and 2 bases from J, the gap between germline ends came to 11 bases. The CDR3 is 15 amino acids. From germline, CDR1 is MNHNS and CDR2 SASEGT. The CDR3 bases are TGTGCCAGCAGTGAGGCGGGGAGACCTGGAAACACCATATATTTT. Translation: CASSEAGRPGNTIYF.

There are a few counts of this clonotype. The chain uses TRBV6-1 and TRBJ2-1; unclear D gene. V was cut by 8 bases and J by 10 bases, with 15 bases left in between. This CDR3 is built from 12 residues. The germline CDR1 and CDR2 sequences are MNHNS and SASEGT. Written as DNA, the CDR3 is TGTGCCAGCCAAAGGCCCCCTTACGAGCAGTTCTTC. Amino acid sequence: CASQRPPYEQFF.

The V gene is TRBV27, the J gene TRBJ2-3; 7 bases are a match to TRBD1. The end of the DNA is better explained by TRBJ2-7, so the J call may be wrong. In germline, CDR1 is MNHEY, CDR2 SMNVEV (reference sequence). The CDR3 totals 15 residues. This CDR3 reads CASSPYTGASYEQYF. The DNA of the CDR3 is TGTGCCAGCAGTCCCTATACAGGGGCCTCCTACGAGCAGTACTTC.

This clonotype is labeled medium-sized. The chain joins TRBV7-6 to TRBJ2-1; D is possibly TRBD1 (7 bases). The J call is in doubt because the DNA end fits TRBJ2-7 better. Germline-derived CDR1 and CDR2 are SGHVS and FNYEAQ. The CDR3 length is 14 residues. The CDR3 nucleotides are TGTGCCAGCAGCTTACGCCAGGGGGGATACGAGCAGTACTTC. This gives the protein CASSLRQGGYEQYF.